Following are 17 T cell receptor beta chains from one sample sequenced in a study of cytomegalovirus exposure and HLA in healthy donors. Use of 60 Vbeta and 13 Jbeta primers characterized the PCR. TCRdb's table, derived via immunoSEQ multiplex PCR, lists solely in-frame clones and lacks some. The profile shows about 90,000 clones, more than 65% of them singletons. Sequenced: PBMCs. These receptors originate from a woman in her late teens or twenties in good health and CMV-seropositive.

The chain carries TRBV6-5 and TRBJ1-1; D is possibly TRBD1 (5 bases). Looked up from germline, CDR1 is MNHEY and CDR2 is SVGAGI. V lost 2 bases and J 0 bases, leaving 13 bases between the germline ends. This CDR3 is built from 16 residues. CDR3 loop: CASSYIQAHMNTEAFF. Written as DNA, the CDR3 is TGTGCCAGCAGTTACATACAGGCTCACATGAACACTGAAGCTTTCTTT.

On this clone: One end of the junction is discordant with germline, which a read error may explain. The chain uses TRBV27 and TRBJ1-5; 8 nucleotides line up with TRBD1. The CDR3 contains 16 residues. The germline V gene encodes CDR1 MNHEY and CDR2 SMNVEV (reference sequence). The chain's CDR3 is CASSLLAGGPNQSQHF. The CDR3 DNA is TGTGCCAGCAGTTTATTGGCAGGGGGCCCTAATCAGTCCCAGCATTTT.

This chain joins TRBV9 and TRBJ1-2, with unresolved D. V was clipped by 4 bases and J by 0 bases, with 13 bases between them. This CDR3 comprises 15 residues. Germline CDR1 SGDLS, CDR2 YYNGEE. The CDR3 protein is CASSQRGNSNYGYTF. The CDR3 bases are TGTGCCAGCAGCCAGCGCGGGAACTCTAACTATGGCTACACCTTC. Combining the CDR3 with reference TRBV9 and TRBJ1-2 gives the whole variable domain DSGVTQTPKHLITATGQRVTLRCSPRSGDLSVYWYQQSLDQGLQFLIQYYNGEERAKGNILERFSAQQFPDLHSELNLSSLELGDSALYFCASSQRGNSNYGYTFGSGTRLTVV.

The V gene is TRBV5-8, the J gene TRBJ1-2, with D maybe TRBD1 (6 bases). The V and J ends lost 2 bases and 0 bases respectively, with 8 bases between them. Germline values: CDR1 SGHTS, CDR2 YDEGEE. This CDR3 contains 14 residues. CDR3 sequence: CASSFDRTNYGYTF. The CDR3 DNA sequence: TGTGCCAGCAGCTTTGACAGGACTAACTATGGCTACACCTTC.

The genes are TRBV4-3 and TRBJ2-7; 8 bases line up with TRBD1. The CDR3 spans 16 residues. Trimming cost V 0 bases and J 3 bases; bases outside gene matches: 7. Germline V lookup: CDR1 LGHNA, CDR2 YSLEER. CDR3 loop: CASSQDWAGQDYEQYF. DNA of the CDR3: TGCGCCAGCAGCCAAGATTGGGCGGGACAGGACTACGAGCAGTACTTC.

The chain is built from TRBV5-5 and TRBJ1-3; D call uncertain. The CDR3 covers 14 residues. The V end lost 1 base, the J end lost 4 bases, and 9 bases lay between the germline ends. Germline V gene lookup returns CDR1 SGHKS and CDR2 YYEKEE (reference sequence). CDR3 in amino acids: CASSLTWRGNTIYF. In nucleotides, the CDR3 is TGTGCCAGCAGCTTGACCTGGAGGGGAAACACCATATATTTT.

The gene calls are TRBV4-2 and TRBJ1-4, with TRBD1 as a possible D gene (5 bases). The V gene lost 0 bases and the J gene lost 8 bases, with 13 bases spanning the gap. The CDR3 runs 15 residues. The germline V gene has CDR1 LGHNA and CDR2 YNFKEQ. The CDR3 DNA follows: TGTGCCAGCAGCCAAGAGTTACAGGCTGACGAAAAACTGTTTTTT. Translation: CASSQELQADEKLFF.

The chain employs TRBV7-2 and TRBJ1-1, with 7 positions matching TRBD1. CDR1 is SGHTA and CDR2 is FQGNSA in the germline V gene. This CDR3 comprises 11 residues. The V gene end was trimmed by 6 bases and the J gene end by 7 bases; junction bases not matched to a gene: 2. The CDR3 is CASRQGFEAFF. DNA for the CDR3: TGTGCCAGCAGACAGGGGTTTGAAGCTTTCTTT.

The chain has TRBV6-4 and TRBJ2-5; 10 bases fit TRBD2. The CDR3 totals 14 residues. Trimming took 3 bases from V and 13 from J; bases not matched to a gene: 11. CDR1 is MRHNA and CDR2 is SNTAGT in the germline V gene. This chain's CDR3 is CASSEVRLAGVRYF. CDR3 bases: TGTGCCAGCAGTGAAGTAAGGCTAGCGGGAGTACGGTACTTC.

The chain recombines TRBV9 with TRBJ1-2, with a weak D call TRBD1 (5 bases). Germline V gene data show CDR1 as SGDLS and CDR2 as YYNGEE. With 3 bases removed from V and 8 bases from J, the gap between germline ends came to 11 bases. CDR3 length equals 12 residues. Written as DNA, the CDR3 is TGTGCCAGCAGCGAGACAGTATTAGGCTACACCTTC. Translation: CASSETVLGYTF.

V usage is TRBV9 and J usage is TRBJ2-5, with D possibly being TRBD2 (5 bases). The J call is doubtful: the DNA matches TRBJ2-7 better. CDR1 and CDR2 from the germline V gene are SGDLS and YYNGEE. This CDR3 has 14 residues. The CDR3 DNA reads TGTGCCGGTCAATTTGAGTGTGAGGGCTACGAGCAGTACTTC. It specifies CAGQFECEGYEQYF.

The chain uses TRBV5-1 and TRBJ1-1; D call uncertain. This CDR3 spans 16 amino acids. Germline V gene lookup returns CDR1 SGHRS and CDR2 YFSETQ. V was cut by 1 base and J by 1 base, with 14 bases left in between. CDR3 region: CASSLSNLLRNTEAFF. DNA for the CDR3: TGCGCCAGCAGCTTGAGCAACCTCCTCCGGAACACTGAAGCTTTCTTT.

A note on this clone: The germline gene is not matched at one end of the junction; a read error may be the cause. The V and J genes are TRBV5-5 and TRBJ2-7, with TRBD2 matching over 12 bases. This CDR3 contains 18 residues. The V gene's germline CDR1 is SGHKS and CDR2 YYEKEE (reference sequence). In nucleotides, the CDR3 is TGCGCCAGCAGCCAAGATCTAGCGGGGGGGCTTCTCTCCTACGAGCAGTACTTC. It yields the protein CASSQDLAGGLLSYEQYF.

The DNA of the CDR3 is TGCGCCAGCAGCTTGGCCGGAGGTAAAGGGTCCTACGAGCAGTACTTC. Protein sequence: CASSLAGGKGSYEQYF. This chain uses TRBV5-1 with TRBJ2-5; TRBD2 might be the D (5 bases). The DNA end is a closer match to TRBJ2-7, so the J assignment may be wrong. The CDR3 contains 16 residues. Looked up from germline, CDR1 is SGHRS and CDR2 is YFSETQ.

The chain links TRBV27 to TRBJ2-5, with TRBD2 matching 12 bases. Trimming at V came to 2 bases and at J to 9 bases, leaving 7 bases not matched to a gene. Germline loops: CDR1 MNHEY, CDR2 SMNVEV (reference sequence). The CDR3 has 15 residues. CDR3 sequence reads: CASSLTSGGLMAQYF. CDR3 coding DNA: TGTGCCAGCAGTTTAACTAGCGGGGGGTTAATGGCCCAGTACTTC.

V usage is TRBV7-3 and J usage is TRBJ2-3; tentative D call: TRBD1 (6 bases). Looked up from germline, CDR1 is SGHTA and CDR2 is FQGTGA. This CDR3 region has 15 residues. The germline V and J ends were trimmed by 0 bases and 2 bases, with 9 bases remaining between them. Here the CDR3 reads CASSLTTGPTDTQYF. As DNA, the CDR3 is TGTGCCAGCAGCTTAACGACAGGCCCCACAGATACGCAGTATTTT.

This chain uses TRBV2 with TRBJ2-7, with a possible D match to TRBD1 (6 bases). This CDR3 has 15 residues. V lost 6 bases, J lost 5 bases, and 20 bases lay in between. Germline CDR1 SNHLY, CDR2 FYNNEI. CDR3 in amino acids: CASRVQGQVPDEQYF. DNA for the CDR3: TGTGCCAGCAGAGTACAGGGACAAGTGCCAGACGAGCAGTACTTC.